A single TCR beta chain is shown here with its context. What it recognizes is unknown. This entry is derived from a study of cytomegalovirus exposure and HLA in healthy donors. Study-level findings and limits: According to the study, 160 or so TCR beta chains were cytomegalovirus-associated. The study reported that TCR beta sequences accurately predicted HLA-A and HLA-B alleles in most subjects.

CDR3 length: 15 amino acids. Germline trimming cut 3 bases from V and 5 bases from J; bases unmatched to any gene: 6. Looked up from germline, CDR1 is MGHDK and CDR2 is SYGVNS. With 60 Vbeta and 13 Jbeta primers, the PCR was carried out. Profiled with immunoSEQ multiplex PCR; TCRdb holds only in-frame clones, not every one. Of about 90,000 clones detected, around 77% appear once; the ten largest clones hold roughly 2%. The sequencing input was PBMCs. This chain joins TRBV25-1 and TRBJ1-5; 8 bases fit TRBD1. This receptor was obtained from a boy younger than 18 in good health and CMV-seronegative. Here the CDR3 reads CASSDDRGLDQPQHF. CDR3 coding DNA: TGTGCCAGCAGTGACGACAGGGGACTGGATCAGCCCCAGCATTTT.